The 32 T cell receptor beta chains below all came from one sample that was sequenced in a study of control samples from healthy donors and cancer patients. Sequenced by immunoSEQ multiplex PCR; TCRdb stores in-frame clones only, minus some. Of just over 90,000 clones listed, roughly 86% were seen once; the top ten hold 1.3%. Sequencing was done on a sample of blood. These TCRs come from a woman aged 50 to 65 in good health.

The chain links TRBV6-2 or TRBV6-3 to TRBJ1-1; TRBD1 might be the D (5 bases). CDR3 length: 12 residues. V lost 5 bases, J lost 3 bases, and 7 bases lay in between. Germline V gene data show CDR1 as MNHEY and CDR2 as SVGEGT. Written as DNA, the CDR3 is TGTGCCAGCAGTCCCAGGGACACTGAAGCTTTCTTT. Translation: CASSPRDTEAFF.

The chain is built from TRBV5-5 and TRBJ1-2; 7 nucleotides align to TRBD1. Germline CDR1 SGHKS, CDR2 YYEKEE (reference sequence). This CDR3 is 13 amino acids long. Trimming at V came to 4 bases and at J to 6 bases, leaving 6 bases not matched to a gene. Here the CDR3 reads CASSPTGDNGYTF. CDR3 nucleotides: TGTGCCAGCAGCCCTACAGGGGATAATGGCTACACCTTC.

The chain uses TRBV5-1 and TRBJ1-1; TRBD1 matches 7 bases. This CDR3 contains 15 residues. The germline gives CDR1 SGHRS, CDR2 YFSETQ. V dropped 4 bases and J dropped 0; count of bases not matched to a gene: 6. As DNA, the CDR3 is TGCGCCAGCAGCCCAGGGGACAGAGTGAACACTGAAGCTTTCTTT. Translated: CASSPGDRVNTEAFF.

The V and J genes are TRBV28 and TRBJ1-5; a weak D match, TRBD1 (5 bases). The CDR3 spans 12 residues. Trimming shortened V by 2 bases and J by 6 bases, and 5 bases separated the two germline ends. Germline CDR1 is MDHEN and CDR2 is SYDVKM. CDR3: CASSLQGQPQHF. CDR3 DNA: TGTGCCAGCAGTTTACAGGGTCAGCCCCAGCATTTT.

The V call is TRBV7-2, the J call TRBJ2-6; D is ambiguous. V was clipped by 0 bases and J by 4 bases, with 4 bases between them. This CDR3 region has 14 residues. CDR1 is SGHTA, CDR2 FQGNSA, per germline. CDR3 sequence: CASSLANGANVLTF. The CDR3 DNA follows: TGTGCCAGCAGCTTAGCGAACGGGGCCAACGTCCTGACTTTC.

The V gene is TRBV29-1, the J gene TRBJ2-7, with unresolved D. From germline, CDR1 is SQVTM and CDR2 ANQGSEA. The ends were cut back, 1 base at V and 6 bases at J, with 10 bases in the middle. The CDR3 is made up of 12 amino acids. The CDR3 DNA sequence: TGCAGCGTTGAAGGGGGTACCGCCGAGCAGTACTTC. It yields the protein CSVEGGTAEQYF.

This chain links TRBV4-3 with TRBJ2-5, with 8 bases lining up with TRBD2. Per the germline V gene, CDR1 is LGHNA and CDR2 is YSLEER. After removal of 1 base from V and 7 bases from J, the junction contained 5 bases not matched to a gene. The CDR3 covers 14 residues. The DNA for the CDR3 is TGCGCCAGCAGCCAAGGCGCGGGGGGTGGGACCCAGTACTTC. It specifies CASSQGAGGGTQYF.

The rearrangement joins TRBV6-6 to TRBJ2-2; D is possibly TRBD2 (6 bases). The CDR3 runs to 14 residues. Germline V gene sequence: CDR1 MNHNY, CDR2 SVGAGI (reference sequence). Trimming shortened V by 8 bases and J by 6 bases, and 16 bases separated the two germline ends. The chain's CDR3 is CASLFRGLPGELFF. The CDR3 nucleotides read TGTGCCAGCCTATTTCGGGGGTTACCCGGGGAGCTGTTTTTT.

The chain combines TRBV29-1 with TRBJ2-1; D is unresolved. This CDR3 has 12 amino acids. Germline V gene data show CDR1 as SQVTM and CDR2 as ANQGSEA. Trimming removed 7 bases from V and 5 bases from J, with 12 bases in between. As DNA, the CDR3 is TGCAGCGCCCGGACCCAAAACAATGAGCAGTTCTTC. This gives the protein CSARTQNNEQFF.

The gene calls are TRBV20-1 and TRBJ1-6, with TRBD1 identical over 8 bases. Looked up from germline, CDR1 is DFQATT and CDR2 is SNEGSKA (reference sequence). This CDR3 is 18 amino acids long. V lost 3 bases, J lost 7 bases, and 17 bases stayed unmatched. Here the CDR3 reads CSASGGQGRIGLNSPLHF. The CDR3 nucleotides are TGCAGTGCTAGTGGCGGACAGGGAAGGATTGGGCTAAATTCACCCCTCCACTTT.

Only a few counts were recorded for this clone. The chain is built from TRBV4-3 and TRBJ1-2, with a tentative D call TRBD1 (5 bases). Germline lookup yields CDR1 LGHNA and CDR2 YSLEER. Trimming removed 4 bases from V and 4 bases from J, with 22 bases in between. CDR3 length: 17 amino acids. Written as DNA, the CDR3 is TGCGCCAGCAGCCCTAACGCCGGGACCACCTTCGGCTATGGCTACACCTTC. It encodes CASSPNAGTTFGYGYTF.

This clone was seen a single time. The chain combines TRBV7-2 with TRBJ2-6; D gene ambiguous. Between the trimmed V and J ends, which lost 0 bases and 0 bases, there was a span of 15 bases. Germline CDR1 reads SGHTA; CDR2 reads FQGNSA. This CDR3 has 19 residues. CDR3 sequence: CASSLAPGGSGSGANVLTF. As DNA, the CDR3 is TGTGCCAGCAGCTTAGCGCCCGGTGGGTCCGGCTCTGGGGCCAACGTCCTGACTTTC.

This clone was observed a single time. CDR3 nucleotides: TGCAGTGCTAGTTCCAGCCGGTTGGTGAATGAGCAGTTCTTC. Translating it yields CSASSSRLVNEQFF. V usage is TRBV20-1 and J usage is TRBJ2-1; no definite D call. CDR1 DFQATT and CDR2 SNEGSKA come from the germline V gene (reference sequence). V lost 3 bases, J lost 7 bases, and 16 bases lay in between. CDR3 length: 14 amino acids.

The chain couples TRBV28 to TRBJ1-1, with D perhaps TRBD1 (6 bases). This CDR3 has 15 amino acids. Germline CDR1 MDHEN, CDR2 SYDVKM. Trimming removed 6 bases from V and 6 bases from J, with 20 bases in between. In DNA, the CDR3 is TGTGCCAGCAGCCATGGGGGCGCGAGGGCCCCTGAAGCTTTCTTT. This codes for CASSHGGARAPEAFF.

V usage is TRBV7-9 and J usage is TRBJ2-1; 9 bases match TRBD1. The CDR3 spans 15 residues. J was trimmed by 0 bases and V by 6 bases; bases with no gene match: 3. In germline, CDR1 is SEHNR, CDR2 FQNEAQ (reference sequence). The CDR3 bases are TGTGCCAGCAGTCCGGGACAGGGCTCCTACAATGAGCAGTTCTTC. Translation: CASSPGQGSYNEQFF.

The gene calls are TRBV7-2 and TRBJ2-3; 10 positions match TRBD2. The germline V gene encodes CDR1 SGHTA and CDR2 FQGNSA. The trim removed 1 base at V and 3 bases at J, leaving 10 bases unmatched. This CDR3 is built from 18 residues. The CDR3 region has the DNA TGTGCCAGCAGCTTAGAGCCGTCTAGCGGGAGTATGACAGATACGCAGTATTTT. This translates into CASSLEPSSGSMTDTQYF.

This chain connects TRBV6-6 to TRBJ1-4; D may be TRBD1 (5 bases). V lost 3 bases to trimming and J lost 4 bases, with 12 bases between them. There are 15 residues in the CDR3. Germline lookup yields CDR1 MNHNY and CDR2 SVGAGI (reference sequence). The CDR3 DNA sequence: TGTGCCAGCAGTTATTTGGGACTTGATAATGAAAAACTGTTTTTT. Encoded protein: CASSYLGLDNEKLFF.

This clone was detected once. V gene TRBV7-2 combines with J gene TRBJ2-7, with 12 bases lining up with TRBD2. Trimming removed 5 bases from V and 2 bases from J; junction bases left unmatched: 7. Germline loops: CDR1 SGHTA, CDR2 FQGNSA. This CDR3 contains 16 residues. Written as DNA, the CDR3 is TGTGCCAGCAGCACGTCGACTAGCGGGGGAGCCTACGAGCAGTACTTC. Its translation is CASSTSTSGGAYEQYF. Based on the CDR3 plus reference TRBV7-2 and TRBJ2-7, the full variable domain is GAGVSQSPSNKVTEKGKDVELRCDPISGHTALYWYRQSLGQGLEFLIYFQGNSAPDKSGLPSDRFSAERTGGSVSTLTIQRTQQEDSAVYLCASSTSTSGGAYEQYFGPGTRLTVT.

J is TRBJ2-7 and V is TRBV1; the D segment call TRBD2 is taken from the table without a DNA check. TRBV1 is classified as a pseudogene. This CDR3 has 17 amino acids. CDR3 DNA: TGCACCAGCAGCCAGGGGGCAGCGGTAGCGGGGTCCTACGAGCAGTACTTC. It yields the protein CTSSQGAAVAGSYEQYF.

The chain uses TRBV5-6 and TRBJ1-1; TRBD1 aligns across 8 bases. This CDR3 has 16 amino acids. The V gene's germline CDR1 is SGHDT and CDR2 YYEEEE. V lost 4 bases, J lost 1 base, and 9 bases stayed unmatched. CDR3 coding DNA: TGTGCCAGCAGCCCAGCCCGGACAGGGTGGAACACTGAAGCTTTCTTT. Protein: CASSPARTGWNTEAFF. The entire variable domain, with the rest obtained from reference TRBV5-6 and TRBJ1-1, is as follows: DAGVTQSPTHLIKTRGQQVTLRCSPKSGHDTVSWYQQALGQGPQFIFQYYEEEERQRGNFPDRFSGHQFPNYSSELNVNALLLGDSALYLCASSPARTGWNTEAFFGQGTRLTVV.

The chain is built from TRBV9 and TRBJ2-1; 11 positions agree with TRBD1. The germline V gene has CDR1 SGDLS and CDR2 YYNGEE. The CDR3 runs to 15 residues. The V gene end was trimmed by 6 bases and the J gene end by 2 bases; junction bases not matched to a gene: 4. The CDR3 here is CASTPGQGAYNEQFF. In nucleotides, the CDR3 is TGTGCCAGCACCCCGGGACAGGGGGCCTACAATGAGCAGTTCTTC.

This clone was observed a single time. The chain uses TRBV24-1 and TRBJ2-2; possibly TRBD1 or TRBD2 for D (6 bases each). This CDR3 region has 16 residues. V gave up 3 bases and J gave up 4 bases, with 14 bases separating them. CDR1 is KGHDR, CDR2 SFDVKD, per germline. For the CDR3, the DNA is TGTGCCACCAGTGATCCGAGGGGGGCCGGCACCGGGGAGCTGTTTTTT. Protein product: CATSDPRGAGTGELFF.

The chain couples TRBV7-8 to TRBJ2-2; D is possibly TRBD1 (7 bases). From germline, CDR1 is SGHVS and CDR2 FQNEAQ. The CDR3 length is 15 residues. Between the trimmed V and J ends, which lost 7 bases and 3 bases, there was a span of 15 bases. The CDR3 sequence: CASTQGGWDTGELFF. CDR3 bases: TGTGCCAGCACCCAGGGGGGCTGGGACACCGGGGAGCTGTTTTTT.

This chain connects TRBV6-5 to TRBJ1-2; D may be TRBD1 (5 bases). Trimming removed 4 bases from V and 2 bases from J, with 11 bases in between. Germline V gives CDR1 MNHEY, CDR2 SVGAGI. This CDR3 is built from 14 residues. The CDR3 DNA follows: TGTGCCAGCAGTTCTGGGGACGGGAACTATGGCTACACCTTC. Translation gives CASSSGDGNYGYTF.

The chain joins TRBV20-1 to TRBJ1-5, with D unresolved. Trimming pared 3 bases from V and 8 bases from J, leaving 17 bases between. Per germline, CDR1 DFQATT and CDR2 SNEGSKA (reference sequence). There are 14 residues in the CDR3. The CDR3 is CSASSRAGPKPQHF. In nucleotides, the CDR3 is TGCAGTGCTAGTTCCCGGGCCGGCCCCAAGCCCCAGCATTTT.

As DNA, the CDR3 is TGTGCCAGCAGTTACATGAACACTGAAGCTTTCTTT. It codes for CASSYMNTEAFF. V and J are TRBV6-2 or TRBV6-3 and TRBJ1-1; D not certain. This CDR3 is built from 12 residues. Trimming removed 2 bases at V and 0 bases at J, with 1 base between. Per the germline V gene, CDR1 is MNHEY and CDR2 is SVGEGT.

This clone was counted a single time. Its ends do not fully match the called genes, so a read error is possible. CDR3 residues: CASSLIGGQGVGDQPQHF. DNA for the CDR3: TGTGCCAGCAGCTTAATAGGTGGGCAGGGCGTTGGGGATCAACCCCAGCATTTT. This chain connects TRBV7-2 to TRBJ1-5; tentative D call: TRBD1 (5 bases). The CDR3 spans 18 residues. The germline V gene encodes CDR1 SGHTA and CDR2 FQGNSA. The complete variable domain, with remaining parts taken from reference TRBV7-2 and TRBJ1-5, reads GAGVSQSPSNKVTEKGKDVELRCDPISGHTALYWYRQSLGQGLEFLIYFQGNSAPDKSGLPSDRFSAERTGGSVSTLTIQRTQQEDSAVYLCASSLIGGQGVGDQPQHFGDGTRLSIL.

This clone showed up just once. The chain uses TRBV28 and TRBJ2-1, with TRBD2 matching 7 bases. The CDR3 is 15 residues long. The trim removed 5 bases at V and 7 bases at J, leaving 11 bases unmatched. The germline V gene encodes CDR1 MDHEN and CDR2 SYDVKM. The CDR3 is CASSRRTSSRNEQFF. In DNA, the CDR3 is TGTGCCAGCAGTCGCAGGACTAGTTCTAGGAATGAGCAGTTCTTC.

The chain is built from TRBV4-2 and TRBJ2-7; 8 nucleotides line up with TRBD2. CDR1 is LGHNA, CDR2 YNFKEQ, per germline. V lost 1 base and J lost 4; bases outside the gene matches: 6. The CDR3 consists of 15 residues. CDR3 coding DNA: TGTGCCAGCAGCCAAGCGGGGGGGCCCAGGTACGAGCAGTACTTC. Translation: CASSQAGGPRYEQYF.

The chain recombines TRBV25-1 with TRBJ1-1; 7 nucleotides agree with TRBD1. V lost 2 bases to trimming and J lost 10 bases; unmatched junction nucleotides: 13. Per the germline V gene, CDR1 is MGHDK and CDR2 is SYGVNS. The CDR3 has 15 amino acids. Here the CDR3 reads CASSETGTAGRRAFF. Here the CDR3 DNA reads TGTGCCAGCAGTGAAACCGGGACAGCCGGAAGAAGAGCTTTCTTT.

The chain couples TRBV10-3 to TRBJ2-1; TRBD2 matches 8 bases. Germline CDR1 is ENHRY and CDR2 is SYGVKD. CDR3 length: 16 amino acids. Unmatched junction bases numbered 3, after V lost 2 bases and J lost 0 bases. This chain's CDR3 is CAISEGTRSSYNEQFF. CDR3 coding DNA: TGTGCCATCAGTGAGGGGACTAGAAGCTCCTACAATGAGCAGTTCTTC.

The chain uses TRBV3-1 (or the pseudogene TRBV3-2) and TRBJ2-5; D uncertain. Germline CDR1 and CDR2: LGHDT and YNNKEL (reference sequence). The CDR3 has 12 residues. Deletions cut 1 base from V and 14 bases from J, with 14 bases between. The DNA of the CDR3 is TGTGCCAGCAGCCAAGTTTCTGGCAGCCCTTACTTC. Its protein product is CASSQVSGSPYF.